The 25 T cell receptor beta chains in this list originate from one sample, sequenced in a study of low-dose radiotherapy and immunotherapy resistance in tumors. Priming of first-strand cDNA relied on TRAV- and TRBV-specific primers (covering alpha and beta chains). The PCR that amplified TCRs ran for roughly 20 cycles, relying on a constant-region primer and a V-primer adapter. Each CDR3 protein gets one entry after TCRdb re-called the reads with MiXCR. The table has under 40,000 distinct CDR3 sequences, under 55% seen once. The time point denotes: after trial treatment. Treatment here: LDRT plus nivolumab, ipilimumab, low-dose cyclophosphamide and aspirin (RACIN trial). Specimen: PBMCs, collected after low-dose radiotherapy plus immunotherapy. These receptors were taken from a male donor with gallbladder cancer.

The CDR3 region has the DNA TGCAGTGCTAGAGATAGGGGGACGTCCTCCTACGAGCAGTACTTC. The encoded protein is CSARDRGTSSYEQYF. The rearrangement uses TRBV20-1 and TRBJ2-7, with a tentative D call TRBD1 (6 bases). CDR3 length: 15 amino acids. With 0 bases removed from V and 0 bases from J, the gap between germline ends came to 12 bases. CDR1 DFQATT and CDR2 SNEGSKA come from the germline V gene (reference sequence).

With regard to this clonotype: A read error likely explains this, since a far larger clone differs by one base. The genes are TRBV10-3 and TRBJ2-7; 9 nucleotides match TRBD1. Trimming at V came to 5 bases and at J to 0 bases, leaving 8 bases not matched to a gene. This CDR3 has 16 amino acids. The germline gives CDR1 ENHRY, CDR2 SYGVKD. CDR3 in amino acids: CAISKSGTGSSYEQYF. Here the CDR3 DNA reads TGTGCCATCAGTAAATCCGGGACAGGGAGCTCCTACGAGCAGTACTTC.

The table lists this clonotype with many counts. The chain joins TRBV5-1 to TRBJ2-2, with D hard to call. CDR1 is SGHRS, CDR2 YFSETQ, per germline. CDR3 size: 14 residues. V dropped 0 bases and J dropped 6 bases, with 9 bases sitting between them. The CDR3 sequence: CASSLERAAGELFF. CDR3 bases: TGCGCCAGCAGCTTGGAAAGGGCCGCCGGGGAGCTGTTTTTT.

By frequency in the sample, this clonotype is medium-sized (0.01 to 0.1%). This chain uses TRBV5-6 with TRBJ2-1; 7 nucleotides agree with TRBD2. CDR1 SGHDT and CDR2 YYEEEE come from the germline V gene. J gave up 6 bases and V 7 bases, and 13 bases lay outside the gene matches. This CDR3 region has 15 residues. The CDR3 region is CASAPRRGYGNEQFF. The DNA for the CDR3 is TGTGCCAGCGCCCCCCGGCGGGGGTACGGCAATGAGCAGTTCTTC.

There are a few counts of this clonotype. The chain links TRBV11-2 to TRBJ2-5, with 12 bases fitting TRBD2. This CDR3 contains 18 residues. Germline CDR1 SGHAT, CDR2 FQNNGV. V shed 3 bases, J shed 9 bases, and the junction held 17 bases outside the gene matches. CDR3 residues: CASSFDPSGRASGSAQYF. CDR3 in DNA: TGTGCCAGCAGCTTCGATCCTAGCGGGAGGGCCAGTGGAAGTGCCCAGTACTTC.

This clonotype appeared many times. V and J are TRBV3-1 and TRBJ2-3; D unresolved. The V end was cut by 0 bases, the J end by 9 bases, with 10 bases between. This CDR3 is built from 13 residues. Looked up from germline, CDR1 is LGHDT and CDR2 is YNNKEL (reference sequence). The CDR3 spells CASSQDRFGTQYF. In nucleotides, the CDR3 is TGTGCCAGCAGCCAAGACCGATTTGGGACGCAGTATTTT.

The chain recombines TRBV5-1 with TRBJ1-1; D gene uncertain. This CDR3 has 14 residues. Germline values: CDR1 SGHRS, CDR2 YFSETQ. Trimming stripped 0 bases from V and 3 bases from J, with 9 bases between. The CDR3 here is CASSLERVYTEAFF. In nucleotides, the CDR3 is TGCGCCAGCAGCTTGGAGCGGGTATACACTGAAGCTTTCTTT.

The rearrangement links TRBV20-1 to TRBJ2-3; D gene unclear. The CDR3 extends over 14 amino acids. The ends were cut back, 6 bases at V and 3 bases at J, with 16 bases in the middle. Germline CDR1 reads DFQATT; CDR2 reads SNEGSKA (reference sequence). The CDR3 DNA reads as TGCAGTGCCCACGGACGCGTGGTGACAGATACGCAGTATTTT. Protein: CSAHGRVVTDTQYF.

The gene calls are TRBV15 and TRBJ2-1; 14 nucleotides agree with TRBD2. After removal of 1 base from V and 3 bases from J, the junction contained 8 bases not matched to a gene. Germline CDR1 LNHNV, CDR2 YYDKDF (reference sequence). The CDR3 extends over 19 amino acids. The DNA of the CDR3 is TGTGCCACCAGCAGAGCAACCGGGACTAGCGGGGGACGCTACAATGAGCAGTTCTTC. Its translation is CATSRATGTSGGRYNEQFF. The complete variable domain, with remaining parts taken from reference TRBV15 and TRBJ2-1, reads DAMVIQNPRYQVTQFGKPVTLSCSQTLNHNVMYWYQQKSSQAPKLLFHYYDKDFNNEADTPDNFQSRRPNTSFCFLDIRSPGLGDTAMYLCATSRATGTSGGRYNEQFFGPGTRLTVL.

This chain joins TRBV18 and TRBJ1-1, with D unresolved. The germline V and J ends were trimmed by 8 bases and 1 base, with 8 bases remaining between them. This CDR3 is built from 12 residues. Germline V gene data show CDR1 as KGHSH and CDR2 as LQKENI. The CDR3 DNA reads TGTGCCAGCAGCCCGCAGAACACTGAAGCTTTCTTT. It codes for CASSPQNTEAFF.

This clonotype turned up a few times. The genes are TRBV11-2 and TRBJ1-4; D remains ambiguous. This CDR3 contains 15 residues. V was pared by 2 bases and J by 8 bases, with 15 bases between. Germline assignment: CDR1 SGHAT and CDR2 FQNNGV. The DNA for the CDR3 is TGTGCCAGCAGCTTAAACGGCAGAGCGGGCGAAAAACTGTTTTTT. Its protein is CASSLNGRAGEKLFF.

The V and J genes are TRBV11-3 and TRBJ2-7; the D is unclear. Germline V gene data show CDR1 as SGHNT and CDR2 as YENEEA. Trimming cost V 0 bases and J 3 bases, with 3 bases left between them. The CDR3 is 12 amino acids. CDR3 sequence (DNA): TGTGCCAGCAGCTTAGACAGCTACGAGCAGTACTTC. It specifies CASSLDSYEQYF. Variable domain in full (rest from reference TRBV11-3 and TRBJ2-7): EAGVVQSPRYKIIEKKQPVAFWCNPISGHNTLYWYLQNLGQGPELLIRYENEEAVDDSQLPKDRFSAERLKGVDSTLKIQPAELGDSAVYLCASSLDSYEQYFGPGTRLTVT.

In regard to this clonotype: A far bigger clonotype differs at one base, so this is likely a read error. This rearrangement joins TRBV7-9 to TRBJ2-1; weak D call: TRBD2 (6 bases). Trimming took off 5 bases at V and 10 bases at J, with 30 bases between the two ends. This CDR3 is built from 18 residues. CDR1 is SEHNR and CDR2 is FQNEAQ in the germline V gene (reference sequence). The CDR3 is CASSPEIGERAPLSEQFF. CDR3 DNA: TGTGCCAGCAGCCCCGAGATTGGGGAGCGGGCCCCCTTGTCCGAGCAGTTCTTC.

This clonotype is categorized as medium-sized. The chain carries TRBV2 and TRBJ1-2; no reliable D call. CDR3 length: 11 residues. Trimming took 5 bases from V and 4 from J, leaving 5 bases between them. The germline gives CDR1 SNHLY, CDR2 FYNNEI. CDR3 sequence reads: CASSPAYGYTF. The CDR3 nucleotides read TGTGCCAGCAGTCCAGCCTATGGCTACACCTTC. Together with reference TRBV2 and TRBJ1-2, the CDR3 gives the full variable domain: EPEVTQTPSHQVTQMGQEVILRCVPISNHLYFYWYRQILGQKVEFLVSFYNNEISEKSEIFDDQFSVERPDGSNFTLKIRSTKLEDSAMYFCASSPAYGYTFGSGTRLTVV.

The rearrangement uses TRBV28 and TRBJ2-1; 8 bases match TRBD1. Germline trimming cut 2 bases from V and 15 bases from J; bases unmatched to any gene: 12. Germline V gene lookup returns CDR1 MDHEN and CDR2 SYDVKM. This CDR3 comprises 14 residues. Here the CDR3 DNA reads TGTGCCAGCAGTTTAGATGGGACAGGAGCCAAGAGGTTCTTC. Translation gives CASSLDGTGAKRFF.

This clonotype appeared many times. J is TRBJ1-1 and V is TRBV28, with D uncertain. Looked up from germline, CDR1 is MDHEN and CDR2 is SYDVKM. CDR3 size: 11 residues. The V gene lost 7 bases and the J gene lost 0 bases, with 3 bases spanning the gap. This chain's CDR3 is CASTLNTEAFF. DNA of the CDR3: TGTGCCAGCACCCTGAACACTGAAGCTTTCTTT.

The chain couples TRBV28 to TRBJ2-3, with 11 positions matching TRBD2. This CDR3 region has 16 residues. Germline V CDR1 and CDR2: MDHEN, SYDVKM. The V segment lost 5 bases and the J segment 0 bases; nucleotides outside the gene matches: 4. The CDR3 bases are TGTGCCAGCAGTGGGACTAGCGGTTATAGCACAGATACGCAGTATTTT. Translation: CASSGTSGYSTDTQYF.

The V gene is TRBV20-1, the J gene TRBJ2-7, with a weak D call TRBD1 (6 bases). The CDR3 has 15 amino acids. Trimming cost V 5 bases and J 0 bases, with 17 bases left between them. CDR1 DFQATT and CDR2 SNEGSKA come from the germline V gene (reference sequence). CDR3 residues: CSAGKARDTSYEQYF. CDR3 nucleotide sequence: TGCAGTGCTGGGAAAGCTAGGGACACCTCCTACGAGCAGTACTTC.

As for this clonotype: This likely traces to a read error, being one base from a far larger clone. This chain joins TRBV5-5 and TRBJ2-1; no definite D call. This CDR3 is 17 amino acids long. Trimming removed 4 bases at V and 0 bases at J, with 17 bases between. Germline V CDR1 and CDR2: SGHKS, YYEKEE (reference sequence). The CDR3 region has the DNA TGTGCCAGCAGCCCCAGCATAACGGGCAGCTCCTACAATGAGCAGTTCTTC. The encoded protein is CASSPSITGSSYNEQFF. The full variable domain, its missing parts supplied by reference TRBV5-5 and TRBJ2-1, is DAGVTQSPTHLIKTRGQQVTLRCSPISGHKSVSWYQQVLGQGPQFIFQYYEKEERGRGNFPDRFSARQFPNYSSELNVNALLLGDSALYLCASSPSITGSSYNEQFFGPGTRLTVL.

This clonotype was picked up a small number of times. The J gene is TRBJ2-7, the V gene TRBV5-5; no clear D. Germline V gene data show CDR1 as SGHKS and CDR2 as YYEKEE (reference sequence). The length of the CDR3 is 12 residues. V was trimmed by 0 bases and J by 6 bases, leaving 7 bases between them. This CDR3 reads CASSLGPSEQYF. The CDR3 coding sequence is TGTGCCAGCAGCTTGGGACCAAGCGAGCAGTACTTC.

J is TRBJ1-2 and V is TRBV9; a possible D gene is TRBD1 (5 bases). Per the germline V gene, CDR1 is SGDLS and CDR2 is YYNGEE. Trimming removed 4 bases from V and 7 bases from J, with 17 bases in between. This CDR3 contains 14 residues. The CDR3 sequence is CASSPERGVGGYTF. The DNA of the CDR3 is TGTGCCAGCAGCCCCGAACGGGGGGTCGGTGGCTACACCTTC.

This clonotype was detected once. The chain uses TRBV12-3 or TRBV12-4 and TRBJ2-6; unclear D gene. V dropped 1 base and J dropped 0 bases, with 10 bases sitting between them. CDR3 length: 17 amino acids. CDR3 bases: TGTGCCAGCAGTTTAGGGCAGGTTCGCTCTGGGGCCAACGTCCTGACTTTC. Encoded protein: CASSLGQVRSGANVLTF.

This clonotype has more than one count but fewer than ten. The chain combines TRBV7-6 with TRBJ2-7; D may be TRBD1 (6 bases). Trimming shortened V by 4 bases and J by 1 base, and 11 bases separated the two germline ends. CDR1 SGHVS and CDR2 FNYEAQ come from the germline V gene. The CDR3 is made up of 14 amino acids. The CDR3 is CASSSEGVSYEQYF. CDR3 sequence (DNA): TGTGCCAGCAGCTCAGAGGGGGTTTCCTACGAGCAGTACTTC.

This clonotype is labeled as medium-sized. The chain couples TRBV5-1 to TRBJ2-1; 10 nucleotides match TRBD2. Per germline, CDR1 SGHRS and CDR2 YFSETQ. J gave up 5 bases and V 0 bases, and 2 bases lay outside the gene matches. This CDR3 comprises 15 residues. The CDR3 is CASSLESGGDNEQFF. The CDR3 DNA is TGCGCCAGCAGCTTGGAGAGCGGGGGGGACAATGAGCAGTTCTTC.

This clonotype is termed medium-sized (0.01 to 0.1%). The rearrangement joins TRBV10-2 to TRBJ2-6; 9 bases line up with TRBD1. This CDR3 is 16 amino acids long. Looked up from germline, CDR1 is WSHSY and CDR2 is SAAADI. V lost 10 bases, J lost 1 base, and 8 bases stayed unmatched. The CDR3 reads CATVLDRGSGANVLTF. Here the CDR3 DNA reads TGCGCCACCGTTCTAGACAGGGGGTCTGGGGCCAACGTCCTGACTTTC.